Below, 17 T cell receptor beta chains from the same sample are listed, as sequenced in a study of blood T cells in healthy people across ages. A second PCR of 7 to 11 cycles used a sample-barcoded 5' primer and a J-beta primer mix. Using its own MiXCR run on the 5' RACE reads, TCRdb lists one record per CDR3 protein. The sample lists roughly 680,000 distinct CDR3 sequences; about 21% were seen once. Sequencing was carried out using blood. These receptors all come from a man aged 65-85 years in good health.

This clonotype showed up just a few times. The chain combines TRBV28 with TRBJ2-1, with D possibly being TRBD2 (6 bases). The germline CDR1 and CDR2 sequences are MDHEN and SYDVKM. V lost 5 bases and J 0 bases, leaving 17 bases between the germline ends. CDR3 length: 17 residues. The DNA of the CDR3 is TGTGCCAGCAGTCTCCCCGGGACTTTCAGCTCCTACAATGAGCAGTTCTTC. Its translation: CASSLPGTFSSYNEQFF.

The chain joins TRBV6-2 or TRBV6-3 to TRBJ2-3; D unresolved. Germline CDR1 is MNHEY and CDR2 is SVGEGT. V was cut by 6 bases and J by 6 bases, with 10 bases left in between. The CDR3 has 12 amino acids. CDR3 in amino acids: CASSQLTDTQYF. DNA for the CDR3: TGTGCCAGCAGCCAACTCACTGATACGCAGTATTTT.

The chain couples TRBV6-6 to TRBJ2-4; D gene unclear. CDR1 is MNHNY, CDR2 SVGAGI, per germline (reference sequence). V was clipped by 4 bases and J by 0 bases, with 13 bases between them. The CDR3 has 16 residues. The CDR3 loop reads CASSSAAELAKNIQYF. CDR3 nucleotides: TGTGCCAGCAGTTCCGCCGCCGAGCTAGCCAAAAACATTCAGTACTTC.

This clonotype was detected ten times or more. This chain connects TRBV5-1 to TRBJ2-7; D is ambiguous. This CDR3 spans 14 amino acids. Germline lookup yields CDR1 SGHRS and CDR2 YFSETQ. V was clipped by 0 bases and J by 0 bases, with 7 bases between them. CDR3 DNA: TGCGCCAGCAGCTTGGACGGCCGCTCCTACGAGCAGTACTTC. It is translated as CASSLDGRSYEQYF.

This clonotype was seen a few times. This chain joins TRBV5-1 and TRBJ2-5; either TRBD1 or TRBD2 may supply D (6 bases each). The J call may be wrong; the DNA end is better matched by TRBJ2-7. Germline CDR1 is SGHRS and CDR2 is YFSETQ. The CDR3 totals 15 residues. DNA of the CDR3: TGCGCCAGCAGCTTGGCCTGGGGGGCCCTCCACGAGCAGTACTTC. Protein product: CASSLAWGALHEQYF.

V gene TRBV14 combines with J gene TRBJ1-1, with TRBD1 identical over 8 bases. Germline loops: CDR1 SGHDN, CDR2 FVKESK. The CDR3 has 19 amino acids. V was clipped by 0 bases and J by 2 bases; unmatched bases: 14. CDR3 sequence (DNA): TGTGCCAGCAGCCAAGATCAGCTAGGCGGGACAGGAGGTAACACTGAAGCTTTCTTT. As protein: CASSQDQLGGTGGNTEAFF. Combining the CDR3 with reference TRBV14 and TRBJ1-1 gives the whole variable domain EAGVTQFPSHSVIEKGQTVTLRCDPISGHDNLYWYRRVMGKEIKFLLHFVKESKQDESGMPNNRFLAERTGGTYSTLKVQPAELEDSGVYFCASSQDQLGGTGGNTEAFFGQGTRLTVV.

The CDR3 here is CASRRGANVLTF. The CDR3 nucleotides are TGTGCCAGCAGGAGAGGAGCCAACGTCCTGACTTTC. The chain employs TRBV6-2 or TRBV6-3 and TRBJ2-6, with unresolved D. Germline values: CDR1 MNHEY, CDR2 SVGEGT. Trimming shortened V by 6 bases and J by 7 bases, and 7 bases separated the two germline ends. This CDR3 has 12 amino acids.

This clonotype was seen only a few times. The gene calls are TRBV4-1 and TRBJ1-4, with D tentatively TRBD1 (5 bases). The V gene's germline CDR1 is MGHRA and CDR2 YSYEKL. Trimming removed 5 bases from V and 3 bases from J, with 19 bases in between. The CDR3 sequence is 17 residues long. The CDR3 DNA reads as TGCGCCAGCAGCGAAAACAGGAAGCGGAGGGCTAATGAAAAACTGTTTTTT. This translates into CASSENRKRRANEKLFF.

The chain links TRBV27 to TRBJ2-2, with TRBD2 matching 7 bases. The V segment lost 6 bases and the J segment 4 bases; nucleotides outside the gene matches: 5. The CDR3 totals 14 residues. In germline, CDR1 is MNHEY, CDR2 SMNVEV (reference sequence). The CDR3 coding sequence is TGTGCCAGCAGGCCTGGGGGGGGCACCGGGGAGCTGTTTTTT. Its translation is CASRPGGGTGELFF.

Only a few counts were recorded for this clonotype. V gene TRBV5-1 combines with J gene TRBJ2-3, with a possible D match to TRBD1 (6 bases). CDR1 and CDR2 (germline): SGHRS, YFSETQ. Trimming removed 4 bases at V and 3 bases at J, with 15 bases between. The CDR3 consists of 15 residues. The CDR3 DNA follows: TGCGCCAGCAGCCCCAGGACAGCCATGACAGATACGCAGTATTTT. Residues: CASSPRTAMTDTQYF.

V usage is TRBV6-1 and J usage is TRBJ2-5; tentative D call: TRBD1 (5 bases). The DNA matches TRBJ2-7 better at its end, which makes the J call doubtful. This CDR3 comprises 15 residues. CDR1 and CDR2 from the germline V gene are MNHNS and SASEGT. CDR3 nucleotide sequence: TGTGCCAGCAGTGAAGCGCGCCAGGGTGTAGGCGAGCAGTACTTC. Translated: CASSEARQGVGEQYF.

This clonotype occurred a few times. The chain combines TRBV18 with TRBJ2-6; the D is unclear. In germline, CDR1 is KGHSH, CDR2 LQKENI. Trimming stripped 3 bases from V and 0 bases from J, with 6 bases between. The CDR3 contains 15 residues. CDR3 loop: CASSPADSGANVLTF. CDR3 nucleotide sequence: TGTGCCAGCTCACCGGCCGACTCTGGGGCCAACGTCCTGACTTTC. The whole variable domain, remainder taken from reference TRBV18 and TRBJ2-6, is NAGVMQNPRHLVRRRGQEARLRCSPMKGHSHVYWYRQLPEEGLKFMVYLQKENIIDESGMPKERFSAEFPKEGPSILRIQQVVRGDSAAYFCASSPADSGANVLTFGAGSRLTVL.

The V and J genes are TRBV5-1 and TRBJ2-7, with 7 bases that match TRBD2. Trimming took 0 bases from V and 6 from J; bases not matched to a gene: 12. Germline CDR1 reads SGHRS; CDR2 reads YFSETQ. The length of the CDR3 is 16 residues. The CDR3 loop reads CASSLEGAGDIREQYF. In DNA form, the CDR3 reads TGCGCCAGCAGCTTGGAGGGCGCGGGAGATATCCGCGAGCAGTACTTC.

This clonotype has only a few counts. The chain is built from TRBV6-2 or TRBV6-3 and TRBJ2-3; 14 bases align to TRBD2. The CDR3 has 18 amino acids. Germline-derived CDR1 and CDR2 are MNHEY and SVGEGT. The V and J ends lost 4 bases and 3 bases, in that order; junction bases with no gene match: 9. The CDR3 protein is CASSSSHRLAGGTDTQYF. As DNA, the CDR3 is TGTGCCAGCAGTTCCTCACACCGACTAGCGGGAGGGACAGATACGCAGTATTTT.

The chain couples TRBV7-3 to TRBJ2-1, with TRBD2 matching 9 bases. The germline gives CDR1 SGHTA, CDR2 FQGTGA. The ends lost 5 bases at V and 1 base at J; junction bases unmatched: 15. The CDR3 spans 19 residues. This CDR3 is CASSPEGLAAGLSYNEQFF. The DNA for the CDR3 is TGTGCCAGCAGCCCCGAGGGACTAGCCGCCGGGTTGTCCTACAATGAGCAGTTCTTC.

This chain joins TRBV2 and TRBJ1-4; weak D call: TRBD1 (5 bases). Trimming removed 4 bases from V and 7 bases from J, with 16 bases in between. Germline-derived CDR1 and CDR2 are SNHLY and FYNNEI. The CDR3 contains 15 residues. The DNA for the CDR3 is TGTGCCAGCAGTGCGTCATCAGGGTTGAGTGAAAAACTGTTTTTT. The encoded protein is CASSASSGLSEKLFF.

There are a few counts of this clonotype. V and J are TRBV14 and TRBJ1-4; D perhaps matches TRBD1 (5 bases). Germline CDR1 reads SGHDN; CDR2 reads FVKESK. V lost 1 base, J lost 0 bases, and 9 bases lay in between. The CDR3 spans 16 residues. The CDR3 sequence is CASSQGQFATNEKLFF. As DNA, the CDR3 is TGTGCCAGCAGCCAAGGACAGTTTGCAACTAATGAAAAACTGTTTTTT.